The 23 T cell receptor beta chains reported below all come from one sample, sequenced in a study of OX40 agonist ivuxolimab in advanced cancers. Library method: the immunoSEQ multiplex PCR assay. In its TCRdb copy, this immuneACCESS table keeps in-frame sequences only and misses some clones. Where compared with another copy, unresolved V genes explain less than half of these, and the others have no known cause. The sample table lists about 39,000 clones, approximately 90% of them with a count of one. The top ten clones comprise less than 25% of the sample. The sample consisted of CD4+ or CD8+ T cells sorted from blood, taken in a trial of the OX40 agonist ivuxolimab. The receptors stem from an adult with an advanced solid tumor such as melanoma, head and neck, liver or kidney cancer.

This clone was seen once. The chain recombines TRBV7-8 with TRBJ2-1; 7 bases align to TRBD2. The CDR3 runs to 14 residues. Losses at the gene ends were 0 bases for V and 10 bases for J; bases not matched to a gene: 6. The germline gives CDR1 SGHVS, CDR2 FQNEAQ. CDR3 region: CASSLASGIQEQFF. The DNA for the CDR3 is TGTGCCAGCAGCTTAGCGAGCGGGATTCAGGAGCAGTTCTTC.

This sequence joins TRBV27 and TRBJ2-3; no firm D call. Per germline, CDR1 MNHEY and CDR2 SMNVEV (reference sequence). The CDR3 consists of 13 residues. Deletions cut 6 bases from V and 7 bases from J, with 14 bases between. The CDR3 DNA is TGTGCCAGCAGCTACGGTTCAGGAAATACGCAGTATTTT. Translation: CASSYGSGNTQYF.

V and J are TRBV7-3 and TRBJ2-3; D is possibly TRBD1 (5 bases). Looked up from germline, CDR1 is SGHTA and CDR2 is FQGTGA. Trimming removed 0 bases from V and 4 bases from J, with 5 bases in between. The CDR3 runs 13 residues. In nucleotides, the CDR3 is TGTGCCAGCAGCTTAACAGGGGCAGATACGCAGTATTTT. Its protein is CASSLTGADTQYF.

V is TRBV28 and J is TRBJ2-1, with 11 bases that match TRBD2. Germline V lookup: CDR1 MDHEN, CDR2 SYDVKM. Trimming took 5 bases from V and 8 from J; bases not matched to a gene: 5. The CDR3 totals 14 residues. The CDR3 coding sequence is TGTGCCAGCAGTGTGACTAGCGGGATTGATGAGCAGTTCTTC. It codes for CASSVTSGIDEQFF.

V and J are TRBV4-2 and TRBJ2-7; the match to TRBD2 covers 9 bases. Germline lookup yields CDR1 LGHNA and CDR2 YNFKEQ. The CDR3 is made up of 15 amino acids. With V trimmed by 4 bases and J by 3 bases, 7 bases remained unmatched. The CDR3 nucleotides are TGTGCCAGCAGCCCCTCGACTAGCGGCAACTACGAGCAGTACTTC. The encoded protein is CASSPSTSGNYEQYF.

The V and J genes are TRBV5-5 and TRBJ1-4; TRBD1 matches 10 bases. Unmatched junction bases numbered 12, after V lost 5 bases and J lost 8 bases. CDR3 length: 16 residues. Germline V gene lookup returns CDR1 SGHKS and CDR2 YYEKEE (reference sequence). CDR3 bases: TGTGCCAGCAGTACCGGGACAGGGGTGCTTGGGGAAAAACTGTTTTTT. Its translation: CASSTGTGVLGEKLFF.

In its sample, this clone ranks as medium-sized. The chain carries TRBV19 and TRBJ2-7; D is uncertain. This CDR3 has 11 residues. The V and J ends lost 2 bases and 7 bases respectively, with 6 bases between them. The germline gives CDR1 LNHDA, CDR2 SQIVND (reference sequence). CDR3 amino acids: CASSIFGEQYF. CDR3 bases: TGTGCCAGTAGTATATTCGGTGAGCAGTACTTC.

The chain is built from TRBV10-3 and TRBJ2-1; D uncertain. This CDR3 is built from 15 residues. Trimming left V 6 bases short and J 0 bases short, with 12 bases between. CDR1 is ENHRY, CDR2 SYGVKD, per germline. The CDR3 loop is CAISPSVSSYNEQFF. The CDR3 DNA sequence: TGTGCCATCAGCCCTTCGGTCAGCTCCTACAATGAGCAGTTCTTC.

The chain uses TRBV19 and TRBJ2-3; 9 bases match TRBD2. The CDR3 runs to 15 residues. V dropped 3 bases and J dropped 4; count of bases not matched to a gene: 5. Germline V gene lookup returns CDR1 LNHDA and CDR2 SQIVND (reference sequence). The CDR3 DNA reads as TGTGCCAGTAGTATGTTAGCGGGAGTCGCAGATACGCAGTATTTT. Protein: CASSMLAGVADTQYF.

V gene TRBV20-1 combines with J gene TRBJ2-5; D is unclear. This CDR3 is 11 amino acids long. Trimming cost V 6 bases and J 4 bases, with 9 bases left between them. Germline assignment: CDR1 DFQATT and CDR2 SNEGSKA (reference sequence). The CDR3 DNA sequence: TGCAGTGCCCCAGAGAGAGAGACCCAGTACTTC. Translation: CSAPERETQYF.

In this sample, this clone turned up once. V and J are TRBV5-1 and TRBJ2-7; D not resolved. This CDR3 contains 13 residues. Trimming pared 4 bases from V and 3 bases from J, leaving 11 bases between. Per the germline V gene, CDR1 is SGHRS and CDR2 is YFSETQ. CDR3 sequence (DNA): TGCGCCAGCAGCGTAAACGTGATCTACGAGCAGTACTTC. It yields the protein CASSVNVIYEQYF.

The chain carries TRBV2 and TRBJ2-7, with D possibly TRBD1 on 5 matching bases. Trimming stripped 5 bases from V and 3 bases from J, with 8 bases between. The CDR3 has 12 residues. Germline-derived CDR1 and CDR2 are SNHLY and FYNNEI. The CDR3 coding sequence is TGTGCCAGCAGTACACAGGTCTACGAGCAGTACTTC. It yields the protein CASSTQVYEQYF.

CDR3 sequence reads: CASSQRGQSPPLRQETQYF. Here the CDR3 DNA reads TGCGCCAGCAGCCAACGCGGACAGAGCCCTCCCCTTAGACAAGAGACCCAGTACTTC. This chain links TRBV5-1 with TRBJ2-5; D perhaps matches TRBD1 (6 bases). Trimming removed 4 bases from V and 2 bases from J, with 27 bases in between. Germline lookup yields CDR1 SGHRS and CDR2 YFSETQ. The CDR3 is 19 residues long.

The V gene is TRBV28, the J gene TRBJ1-5, with TRBD1 as a possible D gene (5 bases). Germline-derived CDR1 and CDR2 are MDHEN and SYDVKM. Trimming left V 6 bases short and J 2 bases short, with 8 bases between. This CDR3 has 13 amino acids. CDR3 sequence reads: CASSQGGNQPQHF. CDR3 DNA sequence: TGTGCCAGCAGCCAGGGTGGCAATCAGCCCCAGCATTTT.

The chain is built from TRBV9 and TRBJ2-5; 11 bases fit TRBD1. Germline V gene data show CDR1 as SGDLS and CDR2 as YYNGEE. This CDR3 region has 16 residues. V lost 4 bases, J lost 2 bases, and 7 bases stayed unmatched. CDR3 sequence reads: CASSFNRDRGQETQYF. The CDR3 DNA follows: TGTGCCAGCAGCTTCAACCGGGACAGGGGGCAAGAGACCCAGTACTTC.

This clone appeared a single time. The V and J genes are TRBV7-6 and TRBJ2-3; 10 bases fit TRBD1. J was trimmed by 3 bases and V by 5 bases; bases with no gene match: 5. The CDR3 extends over 15 amino acids. CDR1 is SGHVS, CDR2 FNYEAQ, per germline. The CDR3 nucleotides read TGTGCCAGCAGCGCCCGGGACAGGGGAACAGATACGCAGTATTTT. As protein: CASSARDRGTDTQYF. The whole variable domain, remainder taken from reference TRBV7-6 and TRBJ2-3, is GAGVSQSPRYKVTKRGQDVALRCDPISGHVSLYWYRQALGQGPEFLTYFNYEAQQDKSGLPNDRFSAERPEGSISTLTIQRTEQRDSAMYRCASSARDRGTDTQYFGPGTRLTVL.

Only a few counts were recorded for this clone. This chain joins TRBV11-3 and TRBJ2-1; possible D gene TRBD2, 5 bases. Germline V gene data show CDR1 as SGHNT and CDR2 as YENEEA. V lost 6 bases and J 9 bases, leaving 9 bases between the germline ends. The CDR3 length is 11 residues. The CDR3 nucleotides are TGTGCCAGCAGATCGAGCGGTGAGCAGTTCTTC. Its translation: CASRSSGEQFF.

The chain carries TRBV19 and TRBJ1-1; maybe TRBD1 (5 bases). Trimming removed 8 bases from V and 5 bases from J, with 15 bases in between. The CDR3 totals 13 residues. CDR1 is LNHDA and CDR2 is SQIVND in the germline V gene (reference sequence). In nucleotides, the CDR3 is TGTGCCAGTCGCACCGGGACGGTAACTGAAGCTTTCTTT. Its translation: CASRTGTVTEAFF.

This clone was counted a single time. Within the sample, other DNA sequences also encode this same CDR3. J is TRBJ1-1 and V is TRBV29-1; no reliable D call. The CDR3 spans 13 residues. Germline V gives CDR1 SQVTM, CDR2 ANQGSEA. V was trimmed by 4 bases and J by 7 bases, leaving 16 bases between them. CDR3 in DNA: TGCAGCGTTGCACCGGTGGGAAGGCGTGAAGCTTTCTTT. Residues: CSVAPVGRREAFF.

The rearrangement uses TRBV9 and TRBJ2-1, with 7 bases lining up with TRBD2. The V segment lost 4 bases and the J segment 2 bases; nucleotides outside the gene matches: 6. Germline V gives CDR1 SGDLS, CDR2 YYNGEE. The CDR3 totals 15 residues. CDR3 bases: TGTGCCAGCAGCCAAAGCGGGGTAACCTACAATGAGCAGTTCTTC. Its translation: CASSQSGVTYNEQFF.

V usage is TRBV15 and J usage is TRBJ2-5; 8 bases are a match to TRBD1. The CDR3 covers 16 residues. V was pared by 5 bases and J by 1 base, with 9 bases of the junction left unmatched. Per germline, CDR1 LNHNV and CDR2 YYDKDF (reference sequence). The CDR3 here is CATSSHPGQGQETQYF. DNA for the CDR3: TGTGCCACCAGCTCCCATCCCGGACAGGGCCAAGAGACCCAGTACTTC. Full variable domain (rest looked up from reference TRBV15 and TRBJ2-5): DAMVIQNPRYQVTQFGKPVTLSCSQTLNHNVMYWYQQKSSQAPKLLFHYYDKDFNNEADTPDNFQSRRPNTSFCFLDIRSPGLGDTAMYLCATSSHPGQGQETQYFGPGTRLLVL.

In its sample, this clone is medium-sized. CDR3 protein: CASSYSSYYEQYF. CDR3 sequence (DNA): TGTGCCAGCAGTTACTCCTCTTATTACGAGCAGTACTTC. The rearrangement joins TRBV6-6 to TRBJ2-7; D unresolved. Germline lookup yields CDR1 MNHNY and CDR2 SVGAGI (reference sequence). CDR3 length: 13 residues. V was shortened by 0 bases and J by 4 bases, with 7 bases between the two germline ends.

The chain joins TRBV7-9 to TRBJ1-1; D not certain. The length of the CDR3 is 10 residues. Trimming removed 7 bases at V and 4 bases at J, with 4 bases between. Germline V CDR1 and CDR2: SEHNR, FQNEAQ (reference sequence). DNA of the CDR3: TGTGCCAGCATGGGCACTGAAGCTTTCTTT. Translated, it gives CASMGTEAFF.